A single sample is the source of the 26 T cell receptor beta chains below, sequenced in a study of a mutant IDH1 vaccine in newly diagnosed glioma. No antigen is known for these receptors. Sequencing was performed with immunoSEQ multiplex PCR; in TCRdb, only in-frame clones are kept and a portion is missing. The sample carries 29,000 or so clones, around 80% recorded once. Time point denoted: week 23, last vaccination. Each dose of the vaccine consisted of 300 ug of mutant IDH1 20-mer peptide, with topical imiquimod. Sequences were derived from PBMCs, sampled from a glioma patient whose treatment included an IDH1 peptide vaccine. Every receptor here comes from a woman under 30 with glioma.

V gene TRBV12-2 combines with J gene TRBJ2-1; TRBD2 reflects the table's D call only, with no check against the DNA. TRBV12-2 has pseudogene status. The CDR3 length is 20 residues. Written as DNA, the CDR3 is TGTGCAAGTCGCTACCCCCCGGGACTAGCGGGAAAGGGTCGGTACAATGAGCAGTTCTTC. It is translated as CASRYPPGLAGKGRYNEQFF.

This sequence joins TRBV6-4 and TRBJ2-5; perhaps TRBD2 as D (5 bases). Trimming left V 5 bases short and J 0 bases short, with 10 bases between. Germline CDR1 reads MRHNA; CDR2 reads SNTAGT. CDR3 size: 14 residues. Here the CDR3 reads CASSPSGNQETQYF. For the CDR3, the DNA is TGTGCCAGCAGTCCCTCGGGAAACCAAGAGACCCAGTACTTC.

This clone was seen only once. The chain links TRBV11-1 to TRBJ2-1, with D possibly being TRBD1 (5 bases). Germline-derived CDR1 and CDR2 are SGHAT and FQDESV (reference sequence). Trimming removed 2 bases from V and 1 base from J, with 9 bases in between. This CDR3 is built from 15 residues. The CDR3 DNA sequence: TGTGCCAGCAGCTTACCCCAGGGTTCCTACAATGAGCAGTTCTTC. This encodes CASSLPQGSYNEQFF.

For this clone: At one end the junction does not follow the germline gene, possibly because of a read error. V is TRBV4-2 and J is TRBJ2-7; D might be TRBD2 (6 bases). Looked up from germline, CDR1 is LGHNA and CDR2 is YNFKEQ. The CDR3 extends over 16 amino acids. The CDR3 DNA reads TGTGCCAGCAGCCAAGTAATGGAGGGTTTCGGGTCGAGTTTGGGCTTC. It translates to CASSQVMEGFGSSLGF.

CDR3 residues: CASSLDRADNSPLHF. The CDR3 nucleotides are TGTGCCAGCAGCTTAGACAGGGCTGACAATTCACCCCTCCACTTT. The chain joins TRBV7-9 to TRBJ1-6; perhaps TRBD1 as D (6 bases). The CDR3 contains 15 residues. CDR1 and CDR2 (germline): SEHNR, FQNEAQ (reference sequence). V shed 1 base and J shed 7 bases, with 11 bases lying between them.

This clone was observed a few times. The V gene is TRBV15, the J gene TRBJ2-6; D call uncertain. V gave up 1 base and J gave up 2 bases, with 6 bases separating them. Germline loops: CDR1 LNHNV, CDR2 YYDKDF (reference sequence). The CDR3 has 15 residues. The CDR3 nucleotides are TGTGCCACCAGCAGAGCACACGCTGGGGCCAACGTCCTGACTTTC. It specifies CATSRAHAGANVLTF.

In DNA, the CDR3 is TGTGCCAGCAGTTACTCGTCCGGGACAAGGACTGAAGCTTTCTTT. This gives the protein CASSYSSGTRTEAFF. The chain is built from TRBV6-5 and TRBJ1-1; tentative D call: TRBD1 (6 bases). Trimming shortened V by 0 bases and J by 5 bases, and 13 bases separated the two germline ends. CDR3 length: 15 amino acids. Per the germline V gene, CDR1 is MNHEY and CDR2 is SVGAGI.

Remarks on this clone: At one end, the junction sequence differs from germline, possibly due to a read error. The CDR3 is CASSLVGTAGGEETQYF. CDR3 bases: TGTGCTAGCAGCTTAGTCGGGACGGCGGGGGGCGAAGAGACCCAGTACTTC. The V call is TRBV7-7, the J call TRBJ2-5, with 8 bases identical to TRBD2. Germline V gene data show CDR1 as SSHAT and CDR2 as FNYEAQ (reference sequence). The length of the CDR3 is 17 residues.

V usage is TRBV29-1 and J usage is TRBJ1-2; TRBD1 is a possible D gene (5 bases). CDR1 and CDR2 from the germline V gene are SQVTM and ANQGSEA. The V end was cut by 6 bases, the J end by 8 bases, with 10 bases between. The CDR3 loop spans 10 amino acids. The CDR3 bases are TGCAGCGTCCTCGGGGGGGGCTACACCTTC. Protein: CSVLGGGYTF.

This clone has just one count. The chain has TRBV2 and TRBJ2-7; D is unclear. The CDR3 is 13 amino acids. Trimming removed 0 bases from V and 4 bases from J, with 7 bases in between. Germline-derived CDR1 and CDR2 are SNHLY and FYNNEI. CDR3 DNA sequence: TGTGCCAGCAGTGAAGCGCGTGGATACGAGCAGTACTTC. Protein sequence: CASSEARGYEQYF. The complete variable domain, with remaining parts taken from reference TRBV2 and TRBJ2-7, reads EPEVTQTPSHQVTQMGQEVILRCVPISNHLYFYWYRQILGQKVEFLVSFYNNEISEKSEIFDDQFSVERPDGSNFTLKIRSTKLEDSAMYFCASSEARGYEQYFGPGTRLTVT.

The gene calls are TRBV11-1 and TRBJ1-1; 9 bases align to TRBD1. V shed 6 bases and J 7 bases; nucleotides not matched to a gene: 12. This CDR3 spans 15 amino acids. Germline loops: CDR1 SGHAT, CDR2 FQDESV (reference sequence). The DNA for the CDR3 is TGTGCCAGCAGAGGCACAGGGGGCGCGACGGGTGAAGCTTTCTTT. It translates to CASRGTGGATGEAFF.

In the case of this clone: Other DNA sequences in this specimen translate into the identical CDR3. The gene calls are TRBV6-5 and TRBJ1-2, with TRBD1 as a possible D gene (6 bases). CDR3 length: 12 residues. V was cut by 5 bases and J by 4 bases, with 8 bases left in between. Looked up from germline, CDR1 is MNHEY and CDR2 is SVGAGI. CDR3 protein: CASSPDSYGYTF. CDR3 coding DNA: TGTGCCAGCAGTCCGGACAGCTATGGCTACACCTTC.

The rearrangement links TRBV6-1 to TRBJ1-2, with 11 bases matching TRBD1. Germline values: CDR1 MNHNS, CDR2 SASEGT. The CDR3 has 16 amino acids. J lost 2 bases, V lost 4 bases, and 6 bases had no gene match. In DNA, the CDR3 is TGTGCCAGCAGTGCTTCGGACAGGGGGCGCAACTATGGCTACACCTTC. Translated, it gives CASSASDRGRNYGYTF.

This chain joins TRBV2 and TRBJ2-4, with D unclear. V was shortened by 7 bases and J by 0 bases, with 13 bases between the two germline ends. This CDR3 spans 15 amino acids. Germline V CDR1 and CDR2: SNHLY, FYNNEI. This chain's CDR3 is CASKRVRLAKNIQYF. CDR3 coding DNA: TGTGCCAGCAAAAGGGTCAGATTAGCCAAAAACATTCAGTACTTC. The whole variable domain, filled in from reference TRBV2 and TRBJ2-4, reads EPEVTQTPSHQVTQMGQEVILRCVPISNHLYFYWYRQILGQKVEFLVSFYNNEISEKSEIFDDQFSVERPDGSNFTLKIRSTKLEDSAMYFCASKRVRLAKNIQYFGAGTRLSVL.

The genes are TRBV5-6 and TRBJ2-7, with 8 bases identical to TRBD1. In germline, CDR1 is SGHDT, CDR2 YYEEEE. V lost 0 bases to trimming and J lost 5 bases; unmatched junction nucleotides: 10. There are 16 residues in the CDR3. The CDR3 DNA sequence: TGTGCCAGCAGCTTGGGGATGACAGGGGTGGGCGACGAGCAGTACTTC. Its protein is CASSLGMTGVGDEQYF.

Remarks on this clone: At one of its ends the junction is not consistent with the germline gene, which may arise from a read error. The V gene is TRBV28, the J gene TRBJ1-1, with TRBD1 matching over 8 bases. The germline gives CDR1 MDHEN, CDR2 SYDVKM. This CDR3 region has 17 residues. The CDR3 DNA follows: TGTGTCAGCAGTCCGCGGACAGGGATTACCTTAAACACTGAAGCTTTCTTT. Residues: CVSSPRTGITLNTEAFF. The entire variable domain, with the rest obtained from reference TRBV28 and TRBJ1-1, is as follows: DVKVTQSSRYLVKRTGEKVFLECVQDMDHENMFWYRQDPGLGLRLIYFSYDVKMKEKGDIPEGYSVSREKKERFSLILESASTNQTSMYLCVSSPRTGITLNTEAFFGQGTRLTVV.

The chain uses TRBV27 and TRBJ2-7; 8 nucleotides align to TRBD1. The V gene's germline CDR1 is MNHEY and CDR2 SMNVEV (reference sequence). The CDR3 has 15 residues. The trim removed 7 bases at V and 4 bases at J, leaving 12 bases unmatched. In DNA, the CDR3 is TGTGCCAGCACCCCAACCGGACAGGGTGGATACGAGCAGTACTTC. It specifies CASTPTGQGGYEQYF.

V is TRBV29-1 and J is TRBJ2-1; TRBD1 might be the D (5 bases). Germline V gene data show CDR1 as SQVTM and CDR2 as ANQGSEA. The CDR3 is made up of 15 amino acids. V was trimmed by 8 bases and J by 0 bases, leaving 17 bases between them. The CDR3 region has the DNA TGCAGCATGACAGATACATCGCACTCCTACAATGAGCAGTTCTTC. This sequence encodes CSMTDTSHSYNEQFF.

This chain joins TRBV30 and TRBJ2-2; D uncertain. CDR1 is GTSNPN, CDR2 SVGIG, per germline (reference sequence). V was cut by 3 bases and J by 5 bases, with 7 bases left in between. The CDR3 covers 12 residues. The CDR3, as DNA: TGTGCCTGGAGGAAGGGTACCGGGGAGCTGTTTTTT. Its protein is CAWRKGTGELFF. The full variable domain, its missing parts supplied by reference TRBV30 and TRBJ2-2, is SQTIHQWPATLVQPVGSPLSLECTVEGTSNPNLYWYRQAAGRGLQLLFYSVGIGQISSEVPQNLSASRPQDRQFILSSKKLLLSDSGFYLCAWRKGTGELFFGEGSRLTVL.

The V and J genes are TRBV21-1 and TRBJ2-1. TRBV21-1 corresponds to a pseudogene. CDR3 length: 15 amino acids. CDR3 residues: CASSKVDLTLDEQFF. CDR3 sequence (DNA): TGTGCCAGCAGCAAAGTCGACCTCACGTTGGATGAGCAGTTCTTC.

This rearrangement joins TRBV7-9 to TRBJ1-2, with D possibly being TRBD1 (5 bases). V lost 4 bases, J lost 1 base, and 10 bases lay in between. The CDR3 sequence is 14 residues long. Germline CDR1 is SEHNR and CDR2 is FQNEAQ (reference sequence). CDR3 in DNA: TGTGCCAGCAGCTACGAGACAGTTAACTATGGCTACACCTTC. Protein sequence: CASSYETVNYGYTF. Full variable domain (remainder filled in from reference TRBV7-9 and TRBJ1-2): DTGVSQNPRHKITKRGQNVTFRCDPISEHNRLYWYRQTLGQGPEFLTYFQNEAQLEKSRLLSDRFSAERPKGSFSTLEIQRTEQGDSAMYLCASSYETVNYGYTFGSGTRLTVV.

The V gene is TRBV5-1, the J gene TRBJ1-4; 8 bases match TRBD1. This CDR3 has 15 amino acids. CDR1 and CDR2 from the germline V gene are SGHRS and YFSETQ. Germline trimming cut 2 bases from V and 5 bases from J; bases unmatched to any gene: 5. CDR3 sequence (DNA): TGCGCCAGCAGCTTACAGACAGGGGAGAATGAAAAACTGTTTTTT. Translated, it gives CASSLQTGENEKLFF.

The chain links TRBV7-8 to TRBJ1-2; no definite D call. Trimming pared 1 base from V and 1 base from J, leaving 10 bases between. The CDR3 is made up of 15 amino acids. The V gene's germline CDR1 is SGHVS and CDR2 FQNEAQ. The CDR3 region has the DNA TGTGCCAGCAGCTTAGAGCCCGCAGTTAACTATGGCTACACCTTC. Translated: CASSLEPAVNYGYTF.

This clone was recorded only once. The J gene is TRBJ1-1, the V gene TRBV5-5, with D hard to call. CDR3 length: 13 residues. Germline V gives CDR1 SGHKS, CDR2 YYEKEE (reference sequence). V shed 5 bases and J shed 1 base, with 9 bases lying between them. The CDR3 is CASSKSRNTEAFF. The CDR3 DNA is TGTGCCAGCAGTAAATCCAGGAACACTGAAGCTTTCTTT.

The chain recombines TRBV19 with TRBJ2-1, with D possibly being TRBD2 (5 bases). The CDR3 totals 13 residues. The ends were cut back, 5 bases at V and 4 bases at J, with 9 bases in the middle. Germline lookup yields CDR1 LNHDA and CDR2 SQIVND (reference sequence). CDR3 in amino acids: CASSRDFYNEQFF. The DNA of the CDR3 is TGTGCCAGTAGTCGGGATTTTTACAATGAGCAGTTCTTC.

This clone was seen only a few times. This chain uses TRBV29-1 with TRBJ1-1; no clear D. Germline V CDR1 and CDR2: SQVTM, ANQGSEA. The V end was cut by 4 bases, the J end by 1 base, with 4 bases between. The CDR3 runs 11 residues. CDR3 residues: CSVVQNTEAFF. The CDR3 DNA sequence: TGCAGCGTTGTACAGAACACTGAAGCTTTCTTT.